The clone carrying this TCR beta chain was seen only once. These data are taken from a study of OX40 agonist ivuxolimab in advanced cancers. Looking at the study overall: All patients had ivuxolimab intravenously every 2 weeks at 0.01 to 10 mg/kg.

The CDR3 extends over 15 amino acids. V was shortened by 4 bases and J by 8 bases, with 20 bases between the two germline ends. Germline CDR1 and CDR2: LNHDA and SQIVND (reference sequence). Measured with immunoSEQ multiplex PCR; TCRdb has only the in-frame clones, and not every one. Of under 70,000 clones in the sample, roughly 80% were seen once. The sequencing here drew on CD4+ or CD8+ T cells sorted from blood, taken in a trial of the OX40 agonist ivuxolimab. The TCR sequence derives from an adult with an advanced solid tumor such as melanoma, head and neck, liver or kidney cancer. This chain joins TRBV19 and TRBJ1-1; D possibly corresponds to TRBD1 (6 bases). Here the CDR3 reads CASSSQGFGATEAFF. The CDR3 nucleotides read TGTGCCAGTAGTAGCCAGGGGTTCGGCGCAACCGAAGCTTTCTTT. The full variable domain, completed using reference TRBV19 and TRBJ1-1, is DGGITQSPKYLFRKEGQNVTLSCEQNLNHDAMYWYRQDPGQGLRLIYYSQIVNDFQKGDIAEGYSVSREKKESFPLTVTSAQKNPTAFYLCASSSQGFGATEAFFGQGTRLTVV.